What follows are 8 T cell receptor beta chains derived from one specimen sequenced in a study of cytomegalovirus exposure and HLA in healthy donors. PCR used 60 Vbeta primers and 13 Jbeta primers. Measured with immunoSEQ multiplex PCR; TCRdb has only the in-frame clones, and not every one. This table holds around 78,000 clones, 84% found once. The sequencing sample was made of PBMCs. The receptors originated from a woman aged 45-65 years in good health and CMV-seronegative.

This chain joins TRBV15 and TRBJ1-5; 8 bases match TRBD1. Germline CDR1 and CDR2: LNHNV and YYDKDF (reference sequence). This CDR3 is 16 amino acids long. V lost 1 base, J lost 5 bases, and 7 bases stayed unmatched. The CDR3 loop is CATSRGLQGVDQPQHF. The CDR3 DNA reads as TGTGCCACCAGCAGAGGATTACAGGGGGTAGATCAGCCCCAGCATTTT.

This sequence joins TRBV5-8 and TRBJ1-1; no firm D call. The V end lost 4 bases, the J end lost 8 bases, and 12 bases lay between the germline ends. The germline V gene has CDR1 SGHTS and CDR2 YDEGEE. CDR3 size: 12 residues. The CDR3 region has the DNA TGTGCCAGCAGCCCTGGAGGTACCGAAGCTTTCTTT. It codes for CASSPGGTEAFF.

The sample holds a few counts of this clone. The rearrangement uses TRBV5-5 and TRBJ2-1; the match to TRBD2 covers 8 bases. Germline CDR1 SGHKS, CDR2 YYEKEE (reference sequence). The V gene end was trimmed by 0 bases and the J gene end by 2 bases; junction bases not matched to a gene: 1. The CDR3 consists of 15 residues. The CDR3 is CASSLELAAYNEQFF. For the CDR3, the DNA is TGTGCCAGCAGCTTGGAACTAGCGGCCTACAATGAGCAGTTCTTC.

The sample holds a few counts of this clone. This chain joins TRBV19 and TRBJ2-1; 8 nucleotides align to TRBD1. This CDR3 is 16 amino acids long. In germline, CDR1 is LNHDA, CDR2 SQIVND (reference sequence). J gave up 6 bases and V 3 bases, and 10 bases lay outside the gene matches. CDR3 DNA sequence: TGTGCCAGTAGTATGTTCGGACAGGGTTCCGGCAATGAGCAGTTCTTC. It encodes CASSMFGQGSGNEQFF.

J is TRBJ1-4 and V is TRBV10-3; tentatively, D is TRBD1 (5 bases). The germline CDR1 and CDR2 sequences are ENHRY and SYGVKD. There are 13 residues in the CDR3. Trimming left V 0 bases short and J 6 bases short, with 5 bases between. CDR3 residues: CAISESTDEKLFF. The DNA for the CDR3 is TGTGCCATCAGTGAGTCGACAGATGAAAAACTGTTTTTT.

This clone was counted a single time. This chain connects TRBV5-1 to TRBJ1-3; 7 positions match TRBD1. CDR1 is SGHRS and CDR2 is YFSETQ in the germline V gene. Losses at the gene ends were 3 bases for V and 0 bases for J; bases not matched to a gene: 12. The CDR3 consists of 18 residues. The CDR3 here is CASSSSQGTFYSGNTIYF. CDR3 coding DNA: TGCGCCAGCAGCTCATCACAGGGGACCTTTTACTCTGGAAACACCATATATTTT.

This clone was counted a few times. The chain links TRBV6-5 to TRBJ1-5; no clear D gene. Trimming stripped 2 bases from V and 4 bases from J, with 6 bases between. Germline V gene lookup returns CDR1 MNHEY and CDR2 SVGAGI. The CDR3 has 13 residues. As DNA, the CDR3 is TGTGCCAGCAGTTACGCGGGGAATCAGCCCCAGCATTTT. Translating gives CASSYAGNQPQHF.

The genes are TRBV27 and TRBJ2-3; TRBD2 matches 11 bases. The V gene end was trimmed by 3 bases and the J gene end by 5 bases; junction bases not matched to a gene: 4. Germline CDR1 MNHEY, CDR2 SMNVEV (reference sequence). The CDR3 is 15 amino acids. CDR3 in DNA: TGTGCCAGCAGTTTCCTAGCGGGAGGAGGAGATACGCAGTATTTT. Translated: CASSFLAGGGDTQYF.